Listed here are 20 T cell receptor beta chains from one sample, sequenced in a study of blood T cell repertoires in COVID-19. This table comes from immunoSEQ multiplex PCR, and its TCRdb copy is limited to in-frame clones, with some not included. The sample lists around 310,000 clones, 89% occurring once. The specimen sequenced was peripheral blood. The receptors derive from a woman between 55 and 75 years old with acute or convalescent COVID-19.

CDR3 nucleotide sequence: TGTGCCAGCAGCTTTTCAGGGCCCGCTGAAGCTTTCTTT. Translated, it gives CASSFSGPAEAFF. The J gene is TRBJ1-1, the V gene TRBV11-2; perhaps TRBD1 as D (5 bases). The CDR3 is 13 amino acids. V was pared by 3 bases and J by 6 bases, with 11 bases between. Per the germline V gene, CDR1 is SGHAT and CDR2 is FQNNGV.

CDR3 in DNA: TGTGCCACCAGTGATTTGGGACATCTCACCGGGGAGCTGTTTTTT. Its protein is CATSDLGHLTGELFF. This chain connects TRBV24-1 to TRBJ2-2, with D possibly matching TRBD1 (5 bases). The CDR3 sequence is 15 residues long. Trimming left V 0 bases short and J 4 bases short, with 8 bases between. The germline CDR1 and CDR2 sequences are KGHDR and SFDVKD.

The chain has TRBV7-2 and TRBJ2-3, with a tentative D call TRBD2 (7 bases). This CDR3 has 19 amino acids. Germline V lookup: CDR1 SGHTA, CDR2 FQGNSA. V was clipped by 4 bases and J by 0 bases, with 23 bases between them. The CDR3: CASSSQRGAIISSTDTQYF. For the CDR3, the DNA is TGTGCCAGCAGCTCCCAACGGGGGGCAATCATTTCTAGCACAGATACGCAGTATTTT.

J is TRBJ1-4 and V is TRBV12-3 or TRBV12-4; 7 nucleotides agree with TRBD1. J gave up 8 bases and V 5 bases, and 5 bases lay outside the gene matches. The CDR3 runs 13 residues. Here the CDR3 reads CASSLDRVEKLFF. CDR3 DNA sequence: TGTGCCAGCAGTCTAGACAGGGTGGAAAAACTGTTTTTT.

This clone was picked up one time. The chain uses TRBV25-1 and TRBJ1-6; D might be TRBD1 (5 bases). CDR1 and CDR2 from the germline V gene are MGHDK and SYGVNS. The CDR3 extends over 14 amino acids. The V gene lost 9 bases and the J gene lost 5 bases, with 14 bases spanning the gap. The CDR3 DNA sequence: TGTGCCAGTCGTACGGGACTGAATAATTCACCCCTCCACTTT. This codes for CASRTGLNNSPLHF.

The chain carries TRBV5-1 and TRBJ1-6; 9 bases are a match to TRBD1. The CDR3 consists of 15 residues. CDR1 is SGHRS and CDR2 is YFSETQ in the germline V gene. V shed 4 bases and J 9 bases; nucleotides not matched to a gene: 8. CDR3 nucleotide sequence: TGCGCCAGCAGCCCGGGGACAGGGACTACTTCACCCCTCCACTTT. Amino acids: CASSPGTGTTSPLHF.

This sequence joins TRBV4-2 and TRBJ2-2; the match to TRBD2 covers 10 bases. This CDR3 has 17 residues. V dropped 0 bases and J dropped 5; count of bases not matched to a gene: 6. Germline CDR1 LGHNA, CDR2 YNFKEQ. In DNA form, the CDR3 reads TGTGCCAGCAGCCAAGATGGGAAGCGGGGGGGGACCGGGGAGCTGTTTTTT. Protein product: CASSQDGKRGGTGELFF.

The chain uses TRBV7-2 and TRBJ2-1, with D perhaps TRBD2 (5 bases). CDR3 length equals 15 residues. V gave up 3 bases and J gave up 1 base, with 10 bases separating them. Germline lookup yields CDR1 SGHTA and CDR2 FQGNSA. The CDR3 sequence: CASSFEGVSYNEQFF. The CDR3 nucleotides read TGTGCCAGCAGCTTTGAGGGAGTGTCCTACAATGAGCAGTTCTTC.

The chain joins TRBV29-1 to TRBJ1-1, with D uncertain. Germline CDR1 and CDR2: SQVTM and ANQGSEA. Trimming shortened V by 5 bases and J by 5 bases, and 9 bases separated the two germline ends. The CDR3 is 11 amino acids. CDR3 residues: CSVIRETEAFF. CDR3 DNA: TGCAGCGTTATTAGAGAGACTGAAGCTTTCTTT. Full variable domain (missing parts from reference TRBV29-1 and TRBJ1-1): SAVISQKPSRDICQRGTSLTIQCQVDSQVTMMFWYRQQPGQSLTLIATANQGSEATYESGFVIDKFPISRPNLTFSTLTVSNMSPEDSSIYLCSVIRETEAFFGQGTRLTVV.

V usage is TRBV2 and J usage is TRBJ2-2; maybe TRBD1 (6 bases). Looked up from germline, CDR1 is SNHLY and CDR2 is FYNNEI. V lost 11 bases and J lost 4, with 17 bases in between. CDR3 length: 14 residues. CDR3 sequence: CACNRVSTTGELFF. The CDR3 coding sequence is TGTGCCTGTAACAGGGTCTCGACCACCGGGGAGCTGTTTTTT.

In its sample, this clone was seen a few times. The rearrangement uses TRBV9 and TRBJ1-2; perhaps TRBD1 as D (5 bases). This CDR3 spans 13 amino acids. CDR1 and CDR2 from the germline V gene are SGDLS and YYNGEE. The V end was cut by 0 bases, the J end by 8 bases, with 11 bases between. The CDR3 nucleotides read TGTGCCAGCAGCGTAGCAAGGGGTTACGGCTACACCTTC. Amino acids: CASSVARGYGYTF.

CDR3: CASSLEGTSGSYEQYF. The CDR3 nucleotides are TGTGCCAGCAGCTTAGAGGGCACTAGCGGGAGCTACGAGCAGTACTTC. The gene calls are TRBV7-2 and TRBJ2-7; 11 positions match TRBD2. Looked up from germline, CDR1 is SGHTA and CDR2 is FQGNSA. CDR3 length: 16 residues. V lost 1 base, J lost 3 bases, and 5 bases stayed unmatched.

This clone was picked up one time. V gene TRBV9 combines with J gene TRBJ1-2; no clear D. This CDR3 is 14 amino acids long. With 0 bases removed from V and 3 bases from J, the gap between germline ends came to 9 bases. Germline CDR1 reads SGDLS; CDR2 reads YYNGEE. This CDR3 is CASSVGAGDYGYTF. CDR3 nucleotides: TGTGCCAGCAGCGTAGGGGCCGGGGACTATGGCTACACCTTC.

This chain uses TRBV3-1 (or the pseudogene TRBV3-2) with TRBJ2-5, with 8 nucleotides matching TRBD2. The germline V gene encodes CDR1 LGHDT and CDR2 YNNKEL (reference sequence). The CDR3 runs 15 residues. V was pared by 4 bases and J by 8 bases, with 12 bases of the junction left unmatched. The CDR3 here is CASSPDQAGAKTQYF. The CDR3 DNA sequence: TGTGCCAGCAGCCCCGACCAAGCGGGAGCGAAAACCCAGTACTTC.

This clone appeared a few times. The V gene is TRBV7-3, the J gene TRBJ2-7; 7 bases map to TRBD1. The CDR3 extends over 16 amino acids. Trimming removed 5 bases from V and 0 bases from J; junction bases left unmatched: 10. Germline assignment: CDR1 SGHTA and CDR2 FQGTGA. The CDR3 loop is CASSPPETGSSYEQYF. In DNA form, the CDR3 reads TGTGCCAGCAGCCCCCCTGAGACAGGGAGCTCCTACGAGCAGTACTTC.

V is TRBV27 and J is TRBJ2-7, with 11 bases fitting TRBD2. Germline V gene sequence: CDR1 MNHEY, CDR2 SMNVEV (reference sequence). With 5 bases clipped from V and 4 bases from J, the junction kept 10 bases outside the gene matches. The CDR3 loop spans 16 amino acids. The CDR3, as DNA: TGTGCCAGCAGTCGGAGTCCGGGACTAGCGGATTACGAGCAGTACTTC. Encoded protein: CASSRSPGLADYEQYF.

The chain combines TRBV6-5 with TRBJ2-7; TRBD1 agrees at 7 bases. The CDR3 sequence is 13 residues long. Trimming at V came to 6 bases and at J to 3 bases, leaving 5 bases not matched to a gene. Germline values: CDR1 MNHEY, CDR2 SVGAGI. The CDR3: CASSLDRDYEQYF. Here the CDR3 DNA reads TGTGCCAGCAGCCTCGACAGGGACTACGAGCAGTACTTC.

This clone was detected a few times. This sequence joins TRBV4-3 and TRBJ2-4; maybe TRBD2 (5 bases). V shed 4 bases and J shed 0 bases, with 10 bases lying between them. The CDR3 extends over 15 amino acids. Germline V gene lookup returns CDR1 LGHNA and CDR2 YSLEER. The CDR3 DNA reads TGCGCCAGCAGCCGGAGGAATCTAGCCAAAAACATTCAGTACTTC. Amino acids: CASSRRNLAKNIQYF.

The rearrangement uses TRBV6-2 or TRBV6-3 and TRBJ2-5; 9 positions agree with TRBD1. CDR3 length: 15 residues. The germline gives CDR1 MNHEY, CDR2 SVGEGT. Trimming cost V 2 bases and J 0 bases; bases outside gene matches: 1. The CDR3 sequence is CASSYGTGYQETQYF. DNA of the CDR3: TGTGCCAGCAGTTACGGGACAGGGTACCAAGAGACCCAGTACTTC.

The V and J genes are TRBV9 and TRBJ2-1; D possibly corresponds to TRBD2 (5 bases). With 0 bases removed from V and 6 bases from J, the gap between germline ends came to 10 bases. The germline CDR1 and CDR2 sequences are SGDLS and YYNGEE. The CDR3 contains 14 residues. The CDR3 DNA sequence: TGTGCCAGCAGCGTAGTGGACTGGCTCAATGAGCAGTTCTTC. It yields the protein CASSVVDWLNEQFF.